This T cell receptor (beta chain) emerged from a study of cytomegalovirus exposure and HLA in healthy donors. Study observations and caveats: It was reported that the classifier diagnosed cytomegalovirus status with high specificity and sensitivity in both the original and validation cohorts. A later analysis found common viral pathogens apparently linked to several of the most significant clusters. Reportedly, a later analysis found an Asian-associated ancestry cluster had fewer N-insertions than the roughly 670-donor mean.

Primers included in the PCR were 60 Vbeta and 13 Jbeta primers. The protocol was immunoSEQ multiplex PCR, while the TCRdb copy is restricted to in-frame clones and leaves out a portion. The sample records 150,000 or so clones, about 74% being singletons. This clone was detected only a few times. The antigen is not known. Sequencing used PBMCs. The receptor was isolated from a male donor in good health and CMV-seronegative.

As DNA, the CDR3 is TGTGCCAGCAGTTTCGTCAGGGGGTCTGAAAAACTGTTTTTT. This translates into CASSFVRGSEKLFF. The rearrangement joins TRBV28 to TRBJ1-4, with 7 bases aligning to TRBD1. Germline V gene data show CDR1 as MDHEN and CDR2 as SYDVKM. The CDR3 totals 14 residues. V shed 3 bases, J shed 7 bases, and the junction held 5 bases outside the gene matches. Drawing the rest from reference TRBV28 and TRBJ1-4, the complete variable domain is DVKVTQSSRYLVKRTGEKVFLECVQDMDHENMFWYRQDPGLGLRLIYFSYDVKMKEKGDIPEGYSVSREKKERFSLILESASTNQTSMYLCASSFVRGSEKLFFGSGTQLSVL.